The clone carrying this T cell receptor (beta chain) was recorded many times. Preparation of the TCRbeta library was carried out with unique molecular identifiers. MiXCR was run by TCRdb on the PCR reads, yielding one entry per CDR3 protein. The table includes 120,000 to 150,000 distinct CDR3 sequences, 7.5% to 9% detected once. These data come from a study of T-cell reconstitution after alpha-beta-depleted transplantation in children. V lost 6 bases to trimming and J lost 7 bases; unmatched junction nucleotides: 8. This CDR3 is built from 13 residues. The V gene's germline CDR1 is DFQATT and CDR2 SNEGSKA (reference sequence).

The sequence came from a female patient under 10 years old who had a stem cell transplant for congenital amegakaryocytic thrombocytopenia, so the T cells may come from the graft donor. This specimen consisted of PBMCs, mostly from graft donor cells, obtained 180 days after TCRalphabeta/CD19-depleted stem cell transplant. This chain links TRBV20-1 with TRBJ2-7, with TRBD1 identical over 11 bases. The CDR3 here is CSAAGQGAWEQYF. CDR3 sequence (DNA): TGCAGTGCCGCTGGACAGGGGGCTTGGGAGCAGTACTTC.